The 14 T cell receptor beta chains presented below share a single source sample, sequenced in a study of identical twins (dated by TCRdb to the mid-2010s). Library preparation employed 5' RACE. Sequenced using an Illumina HiSeq 2000. TCRdb itself trimmed the public reads at Q25 with fastp, ran MiXCR and retained productive beta chains. Rows matching on CDR3 protein sequence are summarized as one entry with the most common DNA and genes. The sample profile shows hundreds of thousands of distinct CDR3 sequences; 15% to 20% of them were found once. Together, the top ten hold less than 15% of the sample. The same data also went into a second study, on T cells expressing NK-cell markers.

The sequencing input was PBMCs. These receptors were taken from a woman aged 18-35 years in good health.

The chain links TRBV30 to TRBJ2-5; D is unresolved. V was trimmed by 7 bases and J by 2 bases, leaving 8 bases between them. This CDR3 comprises 11 residues. The germline V gene has CDR1 GTSNPN and CDR2 SVGIG (reference sequence). CDR3: CASARQETQYF. In nucleotides, the CDR3 is TGTGCCTCCGCCCGACAAGAGACCCAGTACTTC.

The genes are TRBV20-1 and TRBJ2-1; perhaps D is TRBD1 or TRBD2 (5 bases each). The CDR3 contains 17 residues. Deletions cut 1 base from V and 0 bases from J, with 16 bases between. CDR1 DFQATT and CDR2 SNEGSKA come from the germline V gene (reference sequence). The DNA for the CDR3 is TGCAGTGCTAGAGGGGGTGGGACGAGGAGCTCCTACAATGAGCAGTTCTTC. It codes for CSARGGGTRSSYNEQFF.

This clonotype came up a few times. The chain links TRBV20-1 to TRBJ2-1, with TRBD2 matching over 12 bases. Germline CDR1 is DFQATT and CDR2 is SNEGSKA (reference sequence). The CDR3 is 15 amino acids. V trimming: 5 bases; J trimming: 6 bases; junction bases outside the gene matches: 8. In DNA, the CDR3 is TGCAGTGCTCCCCGTCCGGGACTAGCGGGCAATGAGCAGTTCTTC. Amino acid sequence: CSAPRPGLAGNEQFF.

This clonotype was counted many times. The gene calls are TRBV12-3 or TRBV12-4 and TRBJ1-1; TRBD1 aligns across 7 bases. The CDR3 has 16 residues. V gave up 6 bases and J gave up 2 bases; unmatched junction bases: 12. DNA of the CDR3: TGTGCCAGCAGCCCAACCCAGGGGGGCCTCAACACTGAAGCTTTCTTT. Amino acid sequence: CASSPTQGGLNTEAFF.

V is TRBV28 and J is TRBJ2-7; no reliable D call. Germline-derived CDR1 and CDR2 are MDHEN and SYDVKM. This CDR3 has 12 amino acids. Trimming left V 6 bases short and J 3 bases short, with 9 bases between. CDR3: CASRSRLYEQYF. In DNA form, the CDR3 reads TGTGCCAGCAGGTCCCGCCTCTACGAGCAGTACTTC.

This clonotype was observed a handful of times. V usage is TRBV12-3 or TRBV12-4 and J usage is TRBJ2-1, with TRBD2 matching 14 bases. V lost 5 bases and J lost 7; bases outside the gene matches: 7. The CDR3 totals 16 residues. The CDR3 region is CASSPSGTSGRNEQFF. CDR3 in DNA: TGTGCCAGCAGTCCTTCCGGGACTAGCGGGAGAAATGAGCAGTTCTTC.

The rearrangement uses TRBV29-1 and TRBJ1-2, with D possibly being TRBD1 (6 bases). The CDR3 length is 11 residues. CDR1 is SQVTM, CDR2 ANQGSEA, per germline. V lost 4 bases, J lost 6 bases, and 9 bases lay in between. The CDR3 is CSVAGGHGYTF. The CDR3 nucleotides read TGCAGCGTTGCGGGGGGCCATGGCTACACCTTC.

This clonotype was picked up a small number of times. This chain links TRBV6-5 with TRBJ2-1, with 13 bases fitting TRBD2. Germline V CDR1 and CDR2: MNHEY, SVGAGI. Trimming cost V 2 bases and J 2 bases; bases outside gene matches: 9. The length of the CDR3 is 19 residues. This chain's CDR3 is CASSYTPGLAGITYNEQFF. The CDR3 nucleotides read TGTGCCAGCAGTTACACACCGGGACTAGCGGGGATTACCTACAATGAGCAGTTCTTC.

In its sample, this clonotype was seen a few times. This chain links TRBV15 with TRBJ2-7; no definite D call. CDR3 length: 13 residues. CDR1 and CDR2 (germline): LNHNV, YYDKDF (reference sequence). The V end lost 1 base, the J end lost 10 bases, and 14 bases lay between the germline ends. CDR3: CATSRVDVNSQYF. CDR3 in DNA: TGTGCCACCAGCAGAGTAGACGTAAATAGTCAGTACTTC. The entire variable domain, with the rest obtained from reference TRBV15 and TRBJ2-7, is as follows: DAMVIQNPRYQVTQFGKPVTLSCSQTLNHNVMYWYQQKSSQAPKLLFHYYDKDFNNEADTPDNFQSRRPNTSFCFLDIRSPGLGDTAMYLCATSRVDVNSQYFGPGTRLTVT.

The chain has TRBV9 and TRBJ2-3; TRBD2 matches 10 bases. Germline V gene lookup returns CDR1 SGDLS and CDR2 YYNGEE. This CDR3 spans 16 amino acids. V was clipped by 0 bases and J by 5 bases; unmatched bases: 6. DNA of the CDR3: TGTGCCAGCAGCGTAGGTGTGGGGACTAGCGTAGATACGCAGTATTTT. Encoded protein: CASSVGVGTSVDTQYF. Full variable domain (rest looked up from reference TRBV9 and TRBJ2-3): DSGVTQTPKHLITATGQRVTLRCSPRSGDLSVYWYQQSLDQGLQFLIQYYNGEERAKGNILERFSAQQFPDLHSELNLSSLELGDSALYFCASSVGVGTSVDTQYFGPGTRLTVL.

This clonotype was found a few times. V is TRBV20-1 and J is TRBJ1-2; possibly TRBD1 for D (6 bases). CDR1 is DFQATT, CDR2 SNEGSKA, per germline (reference sequence). This CDR3 is built from 12 residues. V lost 4 bases and J lost 4, with 10 bases in between. Here the CDR3 reads CSAKDRTYGYTF. CDR3 DNA sequence: TGCAGTGCTAAGGACAGAACCTATGGCTACACCTTC.

This clonotype has a handful of counts. The chain combines TRBV6-5 with TRBJ1-1; possible D gene TRBD1, 6 bases. The CDR3 loop spans 13 amino acids. Trimming took off 4 bases at V and 5 bases at J, with 11 bases between the two ends. Germline V gene data show CDR1 as MNHEY and CDR2 as SVGAGI. The CDR3 protein is CASSSNRETEAFF. The CDR3 nucleotides are TGTGCCAGCAGTTCCAACAGGGAAACTGAAGCTTTCTTT.

This clonotype was observed a few times. The chain is built from TRBV6-1 and TRBJ1-2; D call uncertain. Germline CDR1 is MNHNS and CDR2 is SASEGT. The germline V and J ends were trimmed by 8 bases and 4 bases, with 14 bases remaining between them. The CDR3 runs to 13 residues. The CDR3 spells CASGRNPAYGYTF. The CDR3 coding sequence is TGTGCCAGCGGACGAAATCCGGCCTATGGCTACACCTTC.

The rearrangement joins TRBV7-9 to TRBJ2-3, with 8 bases lining up with TRBD1. V shed 3 bases, J shed 0 bases, and the junction held 2 bases outside the gene matches. The CDR3 totals 15 residues. Germline V gene lookup returns CDR1 SEHNR and CDR2 FQNEAQ (reference sequence). CDR3 sequence reads: CASSFGDRSTDTQYF. The CDR3 DNA is TGTGCCAGCAGCTTTGGGGACAGGAGCACAGATACGCAGTATTTT.